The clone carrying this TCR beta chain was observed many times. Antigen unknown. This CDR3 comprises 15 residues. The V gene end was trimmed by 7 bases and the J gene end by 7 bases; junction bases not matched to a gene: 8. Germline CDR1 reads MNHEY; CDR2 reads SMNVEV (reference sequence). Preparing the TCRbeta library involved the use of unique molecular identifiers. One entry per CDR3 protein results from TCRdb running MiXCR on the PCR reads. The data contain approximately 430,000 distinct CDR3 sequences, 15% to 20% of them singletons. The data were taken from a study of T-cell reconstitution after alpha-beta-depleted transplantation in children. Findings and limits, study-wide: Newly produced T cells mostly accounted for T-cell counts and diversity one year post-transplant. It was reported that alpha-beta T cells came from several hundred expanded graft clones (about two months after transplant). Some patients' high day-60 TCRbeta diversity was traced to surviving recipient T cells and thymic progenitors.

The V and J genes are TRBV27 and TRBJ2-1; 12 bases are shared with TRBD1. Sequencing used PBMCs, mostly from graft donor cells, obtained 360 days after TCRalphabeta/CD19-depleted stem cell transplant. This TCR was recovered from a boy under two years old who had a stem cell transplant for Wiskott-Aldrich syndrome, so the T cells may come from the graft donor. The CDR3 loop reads CASTSPGQGANEQFF. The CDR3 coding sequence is TGTGCCAGCACCTCCCCGGGACAGGGGGCGAATGAGCAGTTCTTC.